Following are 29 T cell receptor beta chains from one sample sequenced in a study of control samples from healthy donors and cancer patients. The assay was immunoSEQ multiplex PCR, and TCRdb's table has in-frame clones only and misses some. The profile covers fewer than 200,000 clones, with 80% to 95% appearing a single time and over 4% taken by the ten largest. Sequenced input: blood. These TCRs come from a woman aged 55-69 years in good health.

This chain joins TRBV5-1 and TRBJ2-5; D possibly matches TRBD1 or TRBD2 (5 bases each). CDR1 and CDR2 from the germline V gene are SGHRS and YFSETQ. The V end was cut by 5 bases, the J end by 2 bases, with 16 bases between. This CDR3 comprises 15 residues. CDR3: CASRMGRKGQETQYF. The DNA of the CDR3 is TGCGCCAGCAGAATGGGACGTAAAGGGCAAGAGACCCAGTACTTC.

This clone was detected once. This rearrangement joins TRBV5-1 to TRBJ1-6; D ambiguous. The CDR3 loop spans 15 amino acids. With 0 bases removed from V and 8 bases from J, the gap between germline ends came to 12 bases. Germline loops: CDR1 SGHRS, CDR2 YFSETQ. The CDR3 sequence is CASSLVETEYSPLHF. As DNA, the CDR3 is TGCGCCAGCAGCTTGGTGGAGACGGAATATTCACCCCTCCACTTT.

CDR3 loop: CATSPSDGGAWGQFF. The CDR3 DNA reads TGTGCCACCAGTCCCTCCGACGGGGGGGCCTGGGGTCAGTTCTTC. V is TRBV24-1 and J is TRBJ2-1; TRBD2 matches 8 bases. This CDR3 contains 15 residues. The ends lost 6 bases at V and 13 bases at J; junction bases unmatched: 16. Looked up from germline, CDR1 is KGHDR and CDR2 is SFDVKD.

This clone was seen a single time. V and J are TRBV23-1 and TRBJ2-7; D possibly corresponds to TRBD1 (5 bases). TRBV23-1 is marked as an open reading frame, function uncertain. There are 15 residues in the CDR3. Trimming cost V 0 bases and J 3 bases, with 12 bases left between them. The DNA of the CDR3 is TGCGCCAGCAGTCAATCGGGGCGGACCCACTACGAGCAGTACTTC. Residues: CASSQSGRTHYEQYF.

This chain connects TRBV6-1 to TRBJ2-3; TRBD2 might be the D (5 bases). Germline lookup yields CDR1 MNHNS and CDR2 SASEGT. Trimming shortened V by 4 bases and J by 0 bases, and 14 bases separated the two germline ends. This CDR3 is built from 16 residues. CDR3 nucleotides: TGTGCCAGCAGTGCCAGTAGGAGGCCTAGCACAGATACGCAGTATTTT. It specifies CASSASRRPSTDTQYF.

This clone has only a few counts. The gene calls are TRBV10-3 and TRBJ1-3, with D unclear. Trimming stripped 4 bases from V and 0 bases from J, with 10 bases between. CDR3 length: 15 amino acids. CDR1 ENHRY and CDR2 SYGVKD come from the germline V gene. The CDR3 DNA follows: TGTGCCATCAGTGGGACCTCCTTCTCTGGAAACACCATATATTTT. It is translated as CAISGTSFSGNTIYF.

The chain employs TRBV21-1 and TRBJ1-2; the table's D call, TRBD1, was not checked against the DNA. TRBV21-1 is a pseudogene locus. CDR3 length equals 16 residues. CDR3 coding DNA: TGTGCCAGCAGCAACCTCACCCGGACAGGGGACTATGGCTACACCTTC. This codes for CASSNLTRTGDYGYTF.

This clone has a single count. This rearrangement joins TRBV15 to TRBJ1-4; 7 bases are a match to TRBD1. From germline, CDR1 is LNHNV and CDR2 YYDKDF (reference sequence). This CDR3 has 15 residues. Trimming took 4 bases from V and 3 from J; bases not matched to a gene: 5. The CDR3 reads CATSKDRAPNEKLFF. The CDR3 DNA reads TGTGCCACCAGCAAAGACAGGGCCCCTAATGAAAAACTGTTTTTT.

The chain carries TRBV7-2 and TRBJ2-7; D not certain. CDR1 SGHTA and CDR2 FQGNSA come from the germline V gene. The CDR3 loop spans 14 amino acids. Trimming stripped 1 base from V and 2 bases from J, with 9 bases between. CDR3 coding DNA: TGTGCCAGCAGCTTAGGGTGGCAGACCTACGAGCAGTACTTC. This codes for CASSLGWQTYEQYF.

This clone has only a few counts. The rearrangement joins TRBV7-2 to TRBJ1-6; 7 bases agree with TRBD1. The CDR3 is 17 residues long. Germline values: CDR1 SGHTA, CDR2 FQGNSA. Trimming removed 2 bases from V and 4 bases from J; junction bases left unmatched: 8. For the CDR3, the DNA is TGTGCCAGCAGCTTACAATGGGACAGCCCTTATAATTCACCCCTCCACTTT. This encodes CASSLQWDSPYNSPLHF.

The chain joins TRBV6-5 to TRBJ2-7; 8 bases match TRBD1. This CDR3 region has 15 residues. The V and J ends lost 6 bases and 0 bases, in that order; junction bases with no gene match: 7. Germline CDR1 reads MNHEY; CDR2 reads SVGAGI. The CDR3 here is CASRLDRVGSYEQYF. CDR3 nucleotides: TGTGCCAGCAGGCTGGACAGGGTGGGCTCCTACGAGCAGTACTTC.

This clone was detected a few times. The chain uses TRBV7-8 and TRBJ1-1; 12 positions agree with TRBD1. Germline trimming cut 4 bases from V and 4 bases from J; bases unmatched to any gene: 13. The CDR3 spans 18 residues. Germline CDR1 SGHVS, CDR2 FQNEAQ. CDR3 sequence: CASSSSRDRGQYSTEAFF. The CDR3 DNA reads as TGTGCCAGCAGCTCGTCCCGGGACAGGGGGCAGTATAGCACTGAAGCTTTCTTT. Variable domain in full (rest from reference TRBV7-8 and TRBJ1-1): GAGVSQSPRYKVAKRGQDVALRCDPISGHVSLFWYQQALGQGPEFLTYFQNEAQLDKSGLPSDRFFAERPEGSVSTLKIQRTQQEDSAVYLCASSSSRDRGQYSTEAFFGQGTRLTVV.

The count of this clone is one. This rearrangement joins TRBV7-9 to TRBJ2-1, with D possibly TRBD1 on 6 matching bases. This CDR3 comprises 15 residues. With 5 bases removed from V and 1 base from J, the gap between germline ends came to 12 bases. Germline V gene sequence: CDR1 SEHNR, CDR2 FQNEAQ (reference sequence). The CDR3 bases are TGTGCCAGCAGCCTTGGGACACCATCCTACAATGAGCAGTTCTTC. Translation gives CASSLGTPSYNEQFF.

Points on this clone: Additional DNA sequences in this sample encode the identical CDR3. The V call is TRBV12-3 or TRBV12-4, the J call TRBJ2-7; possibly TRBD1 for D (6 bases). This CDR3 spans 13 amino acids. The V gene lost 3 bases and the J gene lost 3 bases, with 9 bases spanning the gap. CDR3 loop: CASSLQGSYEQYF. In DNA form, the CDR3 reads TGTGCCAGCAGTTTGCAGGGGAGCTACGAGCAGTACTTC.

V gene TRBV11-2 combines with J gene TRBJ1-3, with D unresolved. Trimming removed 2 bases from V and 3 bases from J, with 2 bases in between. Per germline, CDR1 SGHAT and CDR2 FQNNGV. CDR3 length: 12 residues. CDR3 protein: CASSLIGNTIYF. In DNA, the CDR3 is TGTGCCAGCAGCTTAATTGGAAACACCATATATTTT.

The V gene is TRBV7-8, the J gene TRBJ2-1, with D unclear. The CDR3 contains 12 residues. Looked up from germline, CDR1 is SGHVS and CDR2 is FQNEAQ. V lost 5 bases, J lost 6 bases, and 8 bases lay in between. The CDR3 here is CASSPASNEQFF. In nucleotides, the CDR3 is TGTGCCAGCAGCCCCGCTAGCAATGAGCAGTTCTTC.

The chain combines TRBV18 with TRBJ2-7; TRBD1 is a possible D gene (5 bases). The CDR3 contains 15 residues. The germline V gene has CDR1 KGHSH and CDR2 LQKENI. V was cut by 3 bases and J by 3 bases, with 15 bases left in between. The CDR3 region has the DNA TGTGCCAGCTCACCCCAGGGCCAGATTAGCTACGAGCAGTACTTC. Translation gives CASSPQGQISYEQYF.

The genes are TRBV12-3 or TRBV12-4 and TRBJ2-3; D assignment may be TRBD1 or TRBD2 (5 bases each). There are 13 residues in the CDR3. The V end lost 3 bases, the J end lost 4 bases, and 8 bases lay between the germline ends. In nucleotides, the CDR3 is TGTGCCAGCAGTTTCGGGGCTCCAGATACGCAGTATTTT. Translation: CASSFGAPDTQYF.

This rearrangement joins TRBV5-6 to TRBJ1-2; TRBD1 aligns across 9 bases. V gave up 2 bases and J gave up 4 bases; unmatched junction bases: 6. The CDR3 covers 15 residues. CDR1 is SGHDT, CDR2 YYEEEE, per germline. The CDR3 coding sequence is TGTGCCAGCAGCTTACTGGGACAGGGAGTCTATGGCTACACCTTC. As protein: CASSLLGQGVYGYTF.

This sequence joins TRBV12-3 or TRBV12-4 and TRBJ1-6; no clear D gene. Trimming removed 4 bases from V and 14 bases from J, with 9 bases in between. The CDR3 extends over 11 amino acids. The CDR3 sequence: CASSSVGTLHF. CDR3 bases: TGTGCCAGCAGTTCCGTCGGCACCCTCCACTTT.

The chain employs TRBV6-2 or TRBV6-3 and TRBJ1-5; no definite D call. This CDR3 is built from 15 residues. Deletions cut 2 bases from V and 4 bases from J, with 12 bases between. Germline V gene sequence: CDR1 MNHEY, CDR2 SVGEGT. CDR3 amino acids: CASSYEGTGNQPQHF. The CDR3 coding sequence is TGTGCCAGCAGTTACGAGGGCACCGGTAATCAGCCCCAGCATTTT.

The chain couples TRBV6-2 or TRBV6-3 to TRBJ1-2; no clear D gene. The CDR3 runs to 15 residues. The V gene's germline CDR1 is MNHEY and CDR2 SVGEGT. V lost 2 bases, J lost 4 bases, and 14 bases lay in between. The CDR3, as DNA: TGTGCCAGCAGTTACGGGCAGCTTTCCTCCTATGGCTACACCTTC. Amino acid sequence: CASSYGQLSSYGYTF.

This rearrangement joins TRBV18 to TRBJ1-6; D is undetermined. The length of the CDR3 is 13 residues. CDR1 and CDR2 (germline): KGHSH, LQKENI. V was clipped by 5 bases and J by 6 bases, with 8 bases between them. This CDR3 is CASSGDINSPLHF. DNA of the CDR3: TGTGCCAGCTCAGGAGACATTAATTCACCCCTCCACTTT.

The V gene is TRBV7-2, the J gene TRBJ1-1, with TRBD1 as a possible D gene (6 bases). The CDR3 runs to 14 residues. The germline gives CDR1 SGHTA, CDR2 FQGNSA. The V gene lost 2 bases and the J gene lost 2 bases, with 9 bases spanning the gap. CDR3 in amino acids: CASSLSRGNTEAFF. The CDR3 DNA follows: TGTGCCAGCAGCTTATCCAGGGGCAACACTGAAGCTTTCTTT.

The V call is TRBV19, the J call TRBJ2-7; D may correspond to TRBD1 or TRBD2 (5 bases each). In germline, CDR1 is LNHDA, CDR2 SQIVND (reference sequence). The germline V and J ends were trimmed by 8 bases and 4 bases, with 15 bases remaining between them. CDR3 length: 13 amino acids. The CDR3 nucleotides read TGTGCCAGTGGAAAGGGACGGAAGTACGAGCAGTACTTC. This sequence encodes CASGKGRKYEQYF. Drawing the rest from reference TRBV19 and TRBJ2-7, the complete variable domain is DGGITQSPKYLFRKEGQNVTLSCEQNLNHDAMYWYRQDPGQGLRLIYYSQIVNDFQKGDIAEGYSVSREKKESFPLTVTSAQKNPTAFYLCASGKGRKYEQYFGPGTRLTVT.

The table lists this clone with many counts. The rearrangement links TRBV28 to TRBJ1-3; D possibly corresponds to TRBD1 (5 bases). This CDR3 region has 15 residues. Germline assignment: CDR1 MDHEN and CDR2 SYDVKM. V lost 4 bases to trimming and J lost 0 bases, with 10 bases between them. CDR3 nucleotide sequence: TGTGCCAGCAGTTCGTTGCAGGGCTCTGGAAACACCATATATTTT. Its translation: CASSSLQGSGNTIYF.

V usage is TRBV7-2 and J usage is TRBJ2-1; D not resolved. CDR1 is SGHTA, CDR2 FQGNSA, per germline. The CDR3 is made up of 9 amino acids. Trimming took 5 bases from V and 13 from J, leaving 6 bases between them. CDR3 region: CASSLFQFF. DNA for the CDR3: TGTGCCAGCAGCCTATTTCAGTTCTTC.

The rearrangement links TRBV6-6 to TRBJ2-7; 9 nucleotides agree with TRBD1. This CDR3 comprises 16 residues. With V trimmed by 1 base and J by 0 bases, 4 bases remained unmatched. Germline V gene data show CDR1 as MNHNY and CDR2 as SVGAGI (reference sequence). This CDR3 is CASSYWGTGTSYEQYF. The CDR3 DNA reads TGTGCCAGCAGTTACTGGGGGACAGGGACCTCCTACGAGCAGTACTTC.

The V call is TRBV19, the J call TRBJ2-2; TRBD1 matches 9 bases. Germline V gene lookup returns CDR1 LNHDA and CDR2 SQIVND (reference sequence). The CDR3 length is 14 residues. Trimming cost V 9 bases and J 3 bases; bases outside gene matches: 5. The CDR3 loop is CASRRQGDTGELFF. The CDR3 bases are TGTGCCAGCCGCCGACAGGGGGACACCGGGGAGCTGTTTTTT. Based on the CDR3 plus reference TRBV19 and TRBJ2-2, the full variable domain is DGGITQSPKYLFRKEGQNVTLSCEQNLNHDAMYWYRQDPGQGLRLIYYSQIVNDFQKGDIAEGYSVSREKKESFPLTVTSAQKNPTAFYLCASRRQGDTGELFFGEGSRLTVL.